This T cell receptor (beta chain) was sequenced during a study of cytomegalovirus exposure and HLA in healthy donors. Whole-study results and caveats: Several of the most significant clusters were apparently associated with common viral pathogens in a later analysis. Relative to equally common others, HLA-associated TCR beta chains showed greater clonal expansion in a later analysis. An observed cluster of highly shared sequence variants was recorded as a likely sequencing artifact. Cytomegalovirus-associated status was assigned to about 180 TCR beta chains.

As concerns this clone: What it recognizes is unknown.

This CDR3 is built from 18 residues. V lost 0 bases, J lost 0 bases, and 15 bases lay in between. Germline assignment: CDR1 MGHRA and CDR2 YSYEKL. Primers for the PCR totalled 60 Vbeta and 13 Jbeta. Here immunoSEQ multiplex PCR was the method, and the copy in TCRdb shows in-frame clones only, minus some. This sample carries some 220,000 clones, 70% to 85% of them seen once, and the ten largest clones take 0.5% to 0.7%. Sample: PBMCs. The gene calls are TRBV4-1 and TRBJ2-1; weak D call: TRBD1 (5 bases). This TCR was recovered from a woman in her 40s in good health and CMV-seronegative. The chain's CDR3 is CASSQDPPTESSYNEQFF. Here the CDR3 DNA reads TGCGCCAGCAGCCAAGACCCCCCGACAGAATCCTCCTACAATGAGCAGTTCTTC.